Below, 8 T cell receptor beta chains from the same sample are listed, as sequenced in a study of ipilimumab plus nivolumab after autologous stem cell transplantation. Measured with immunoSEQ multiplex PCR; TCRdb has only the in-frame clones, and not every one. The repertoire has fewer than 95,000 clones, 83% of them found once; the top ten carry around 2%. Sequenced here: PBMCs, sampled in a trial of ipilimumab plus nivolumab as post-transplant consolidation. These TCRs come from a male donor with diffuse large B-cell lymphoma.

This chain uses TRBV10-1 with TRBJ1-1; TRBD1 is a possible D gene (6 bases). CDR1 is WNHNN and CDR2 is SYGVQD in the germline V gene (reference sequence). Between the trimmed V and J ends, which lost 0 bases and 11 bases, there was a span of 10 bases. The CDR3 loop spans 12 amino acids. The CDR3 region has the DNA TGCGCCAGCAGTGAGTCGACGGGGGCGGCTTTCTTT. This encodes CASSESTGAAFF.

The chain combines TRBV5-1 with TRBJ2-5; D not resolved. The V end lost 2 bases, the J end lost 5 bases, and 10 bases lay between the germline ends. The germline gives CDR1 SGHRS, CDR2 YFSETQ. The CDR3 covers 13 residues. The CDR3, as DNA: TGCGCCAGCAGCTTAAGGCCCCGGGAGACCCAGTACTTC. It yields the protein CASSLRPRETQYF.

This clone was seen a handful of times. Other DNA sequences of this sample code for an identical CDR3. This chain connects TRBV6-5 to TRBJ2-5; tentative D call: TRBD1 (5 bases). The CDR3 spans 15 residues. Germline V lookup: CDR1 MNHEY, CDR2 SVGAGI. The V and J ends lost 0 bases and 5 bases respectively, with 13 bases between them. The CDR3 DNA reads as TGTGCCAGCAGTTACTCGACGTTCGCAGGGGAGACCCAGTACTTC. Translation: CASSYSTFAGETQYF.

The rearrangement uses TRBV5-6 and TRBJ2-5; D unclear. This CDR3 region has 10 residues. Germline V gives CDR1 SGHDT, CDR2 YYEEEE. The V end lost 6 bases, the J end lost 12 bases, and 12 bases lay between the germline ends. The CDR3 protein is CASNPLVEYF. As DNA, the CDR3 is TGTGCCAGCAACCCTTTGGTCGAGTACTTC.

The rearrangement joins TRBV4-2 to TRBJ2-3; 13 bases are shared with TRBD2. Germline V CDR1 and CDR2: LGHNA, YNFKEQ. V lost 8 bases, J lost 8 bases, and 19 bases stayed unmatched. CDR3 length: 18 amino acids. The CDR3 DNA is TGTGCCAGCGGGGCGACTGCAACTAGCGGGGGGGCCGGCCGTACGCAGTATTTT. Its translation: CASGATATSGGAGRTQYF.

The V gene is TRBV5-1, the J gene TRBJ2-2; a weak D match, TRBD2 (6 bases). Per germline, CDR1 SGHRS and CDR2 YFSETQ. This CDR3 comprises 15 residues. Trimming left V 4 bases short and J 6 bases short, with 16 bases between. The CDR3 DNA reads as TGCGCCAGCAGCCCCTTGGCGGGGCAGGCCGGGGAGCTGTTTTTT. Protein sequence: CASSPLAGQAGELFF. Using reference TRBV5-1 and TRBJ2-2 for the parts outside the CDR3, the full variable domain is KAGVTQTPRYLIKTRGQQVTLSCSPISGHRSVSWYQQTPGQGLQFLFEYFSETQRNKGNFPGRFSGRQFSNSRSEMNVSTLELGDSALYLCASSPLAGQAGELFFGEGSRLTVL.

The V and J genes are TRBV6-5 and TRBJ1-6; no definite D call. V lost 6 bases and J lost 7, with 10 bases in between. CDR1 and CDR2 (germline): MNHEY, SVGAGI. The CDR3 length is 13 residues. The DNA of the CDR3 is TGTGCCAGCAGAAGGCTGATGAATTCACCCCTCCACTTT. Translated: CASRRLMNSPLHF.

The V call is TRBV11-2, the J call TRBJ1-1; D gene uncertain. CDR1 is SGHAT, CDR2 FQNNGV, per germline. Trimming pared 4 bases from V and 4 bases from J, leaving 22 bases between. CDR3 length: 17 residues. In DNA, the CDR3 is TGTGCCAGCAGCTACCGCCTTACTGGGCGAGAGGGCACTGAAGCTTTCTTT. Translation: CASSYRLTGREGTEAFF.